Listed here are 10 T cell receptor beta chains from one sample, sequenced in a study of PD-1 blockade in mismatch repair-deficient tumors. Method: immunoSEQ multiplex PCR; TCRdb's copy keeps in-frame clones and lacks some. Among roughly 120,000 clones, around 80% were seen once, and the ten largest hold about 5.1%. Sequenced here: peripheral blood, sampled 60 to 65 weeks after starting pembrolizumab. These receptors all come from an adult with mismatch repair-deficient cancer.

This chain connects TRBV27 to TRBJ2-5; tentatively, D is TRBD1 (6 bases). The CDR3 totals 17 residues. In germline, CDR1 is MNHEY, CDR2 SMNVEV (reference sequence). V lost 0 bases, J lost 2 bases, and 16 bases lay in between. CDR3 protein: CASSLSGAGRRQETQYF. The DNA of the CDR3 is TGTGCCAGCAGTTTATCGGGGGCGGGCAGGAGGCAAGAGACCCAGTACTTC.

This rearrangement joins TRBV5-1 to TRBJ2-5, with 8 bases identical to TRBD2. The CDR3 length is 15 residues. The germline V gene has CDR1 SGHRS and CDR2 YFSETQ. The trim removed 3 bases at V and 5 bases at J, leaving 9 bases unmatched. The CDR3 loop reads CASSSGTSQLETQYF. The CDR3, as DNA: TGCGCCAGCAGCTCCGGGACTAGTCAGTTGGAGACCCAGTACTTC.

V usage is TRBV5-4 and J usage is TRBJ2-5; 9 bases are a match to TRBD2. The CDR3 covers 15 residues. The V gene's germline CDR1 is SGHNT and CDR2 YYREEE (reference sequence). The V segment lost 0 bases and the J segment 1 base; nucleotides outside the gene matches: 1. The CDR3 DNA is TGTGCCAGCAGCTTGGAGGGACTAGCCCAAGAGACCCAGTACTTC. Protein product: CASSLEGLAQETQYF.

The CDR3 reads CASNRGRMNTEAFF. The DNA for the CDR3 is TGTGCCAGCAACAGGGGCAGGATGAACACTGAAGCTTTCTTT. The chain recombines TRBV5-6 with TRBJ1-1; 7 positions agree with TRBD1. The CDR3 totals 14 residues. CDR1 SGHDT and CDR2 YYEEEE come from the germline V gene. After removal of 6 bases from V and 0 bases from J, the junction contained 5 bases not matched to a gene. The whole variable domain, remainder taken from reference TRBV5-6 and TRBJ1-1, is DAGVTQSPTHLIKTRGQQVTLRCSPKSGHDTVSWYQQALGQGPQFIFQYYEEEERQRGNFPDRFSGHQFPNYSSELNVNALLLGDSALYLCASNRGRMNTEAFFGQGTRLTVV.

The rearrangement joins TRBV7-6 to TRBJ1-4; D not resolved. V was clipped by 2 bases and J by 2 bases, with 6 bases between them. Germline V gives CDR1 SGHVS, CDR2 FNYEAQ. The CDR3 is made up of 14 amino acids. The CDR3 nucleotides read TGTGCCAGCAGCTTACAGGAGACTAATGAAAAACTGTTTTTT. Its translation is CASSLQETNEKLFF.

This chain uses TRBV5-1 with TRBJ1-2, with D tentatively TRBD1 (5 bases). This CDR3 is 19 amino acids long. Germline V gives CDR1 SGHRS, CDR2 YFSETQ. V was clipped by 0 bases and J by 4 bases, with 25 bases between them. CDR3 sequence: CASSLELGSGTGAFYGYTF. The DNA of the CDR3 is TGCGCCAGCAGCTTGGAGTTGGGGTCGGGGACGGGAGCCTTCTATGGCTACACCTTC.

The rearrangement links TRBV30 to TRBJ2-7; D call uncertain. CDR3 size: 13 residues. CDR1 GTSNPN and CDR2 SVGIG come from the germline V gene (reference sequence). Trimming stripped 4 bases from V and 3 bases from J, with 13 bases between. The CDR3 reads CAWKRPGNYEQYF. The DNA of the CDR3 is TGTGCCTGGAAAAGACCTGGGAACTACGAGCAGTACTTC.

V and J are TRBV4-1 and TRBJ2-1; D perhaps matches TRBD1 (6 bases). CDR3 length equals 16 residues. Germline-derived CDR1 and CDR2 are MGHRA and YSYEKL. V shed 6 bases and J shed 4 bases, with 19 bases lying between them. CDR3 bases: TGCGCCAGCAGGCCCAGGGGTCCGGACCCGTACAATGAGCAGTTCTTC. Its translation is CASRPRGPDPYNEQFF.

The rearrangement links TRBV11-2 to TRBJ1-1; possibly TRBD1 for D (6 bases). Trimming removed 5 bases from V and 1 base from J, with 14 bases in between. CDR1 is SGHAT and CDR2 is FQNNGV in the germline V gene. This CDR3 contains 15 residues. In DNA, the CDR3 is TGTGCCAGCAGCGCAGACAGGCTAGGGAACACTGAAGCTTTCTTT. Residues: CASSADRLGNTEAFF.

The rearrangement joins TRBV6-1 to TRBJ1-2; 7 bases line up with TRBD1. V trimming: 7 bases; J trimming: 5 bases; junction bases outside the gene matches: 13. This CDR3 comprises 15 residues. Germline V lookup: CDR1 MNHNS, CDR2 SASEGT. CDR3 loop: CASTDREFPLYGYTF. The DNA of the CDR3 is TGTGCCAGCACCGACAGGGAATTCCCCTTATATGGCTACACCTTC.